These 10 T cell receptor beta chains originate from one sample sequenced in a study of T cell repertoires in cytomegalovirus infection. MiXCR, run by TCRdb on the reads, gives a single entry per CDR3 protein. Here the sample spans roughly 280,000 distinct CDR3 sequences, 12% to 15% being singletons. Sequencing used PBMCs. The receptor source for this set is a human donor in good health (CMV status not recorded). Some clones in this sample may be carry-over from other donors' samples.

This rearrangement joins TRBV14 to TRBJ2-1, with TRBD2 matching over 8 bases. This CDR3 comprises 18 residues. V shed 0 bases, J shed 8 bases, and the junction held 15 bases outside the gene matches. Germline V gives CDR1 SGHDN, CDR2 FVKESK. CDR3 DNA sequence: TGTGCCAGCAGCCAAGATCGGGCCGGGACTAGATCATCCGATGAGCAGTTCTTC. This sequence encodes CASSQDRAGTRSSDEQFF.

A remark on this clonotype: A much larger clone lies one base from this, so it may be a read error. The chain couples TRBV7-2 to TRBJ2-6; possibly TRBD2 for D (6 bases). CDR1 and CDR2 (germline): SGHTA, FQGNSA. Deletions cut 4 bases from V and 0 bases from J, with 10 bases between. This CDR3 region has 16 residues. This chain's CDR3 is CASSSARDSGANVLTF. Written as DNA, the CDR3 is TGTGCCAGCAGCTCAGCGCGGGACTCTGGGGCCAACGTCCTGACTTTC.

The table lists this clonotype with many counts. The V call is TRBV28, the J call TRBJ1-2, with a tentative D call TRBD1 (5 bases). The V gene's germline CDR1 is MDHEN and CDR2 SYDVKM. The V gene lost 5 bases and the J gene lost 7 bases, with 17 bases spanning the gap. The CDR3 is 14 residues long. In DNA form, the CDR3 reads TGTGCCAGCAGTAGTGGGGCAGGGTCGTTTGGCTACACCTTC. This gives the protein CASSSGAGSFGYTF.

The chain recombines TRBV19 with TRBJ1-1, with a weak D call TRBD1 (5 bases). The germline CDR1 and CDR2 sequences are LNHDA and SQIVND (reference sequence). This CDR3 comprises 13 residues. V was pared by 9 bases and J by 6 bases, with 17 bases between. CDR3 in DNA: TGTGCCAGCGCCGGGACGATCAACCCTGAAGCTTTCTTT. This translates into CASAGTINPEAFF.

In its sample, this clonotype was seen many times. The chain employs TRBV27 and TRBJ2-5, with D hard to call. The CDR3 covers 14 residues. V was shortened by 2 bases and J by 3 bases, with 10 bases between the two germline ends. The V gene's germline CDR1 is MNHEY and CDR2 SMNVEV (reference sequence). CDR3 sequence reads: CASSLRMQKETQYF. The CDR3 DNA sequence: TGTGCCAGCAGTTTAAGGATGCAGAAAGAGACCCAGTACTTC.

There are many counts of this clonotype. The chain carries TRBV6-1 and TRBJ2-1; 10 positions match TRBD1. CDR1 MNHNS and CDR2 SASEGT come from the germline V gene. CDR3 length equals 15 residues. V shed 8 bases, J shed 4 bases, and the junction held 8 bases outside the gene matches. The CDR3 nucleotides read TGTGCCAGCGCGGATCCGGGACAGGGGTACAATGAGCAGTTCTTC. It encodes CASADPGQGYNEQFF.

The chain uses TRBV2 and TRBJ1-5; D may be TRBD1 (6 bases). The CDR3 length is 18 residues. Trimming removed 7 bases from V and 6 bases from J, with 28 bases in between. The germline V gene encodes CDR1 SNHLY and CDR2 FYNNEI. The CDR3 sequence: CASTLRKGLGGKSQPQHF. The CDR3 region has the DNA TGTGCCAGCACCCTGAGGAAAGGGTTAGGGGGTAAAAGTCAGCCCCAGCATTTT.

The rearrangement uses TRBV6-2 or TRBV6-3 and TRBJ2-1; a weak D match, TRBD2 (5 bases). The length of the CDR3 is 10 residues. In germline, CDR1 is MNHEY, CDR2 SVGEGT. The CDR3 nucleotides read TGTCGAGGGAGACCCAATGAGCAGTTCTTC. This sequence encodes CRGRPNEQFF.

This clonotype showed up many times. The rearrangement links TRBV6-1 to TRBJ1-6; D gene unclear. CDR1 MNHNS and CDR2 SASEGT come from the germline V gene. The CDR3 is 15 residues long. The V and J ends lost 5 bases and 7 bases respectively, with 15 bases between them. CDR3 sequence: CASSYGQTGNSPLHF. The CDR3 DNA follows: TGTGCCAGCAGTTACGGGCAAACGGGGAATTCACCCCTCCACTTT.

The CDR3 nucleotides are TGTGCCAGCAGCTTGGGACGGCCCCAAAACACCGGGGAGCTGTTTTTT. As protein: CASSLGRPQNTGELFF. The chain joins TRBV11-3 to TRBJ2-2, with D possibly called TRBD1 or TRBD2 (5 bases each). Trimming stripped 3 bases from V and 2 bases from J, with 13 bases between. Germline assignment: CDR1 SGHNT and CDR2 YENEEA. The CDR3 runs to 16 residues. The full variable domain, with the rest looked up from reference TRBV11-3 and TRBJ2-2, is EAGVVQSPRYKIIEKKQPVAFWCNPISGHNTLYWYLQNLGQGPELLIRYENEEAVDDSQLPKDRFSAERLKGVDSTLKIQPAELGDSAVYLCASSLGRPQNTGELFFGEGSRLTVL.